This is a list of T cell receptor beta chains from one sample in a study of T-cell reconstitution after alpha-beta-depleted transplantation in children. TCRdb processed the PCR reads anew with MiXCR; each CDR3 protein has one entry. Of approximately 250,000 distinct CDR3 sequences in the sample, more than 7.5% were seen once. Here the sequenced sample was PBMCs from the stem cell graft donor, taken from the stem cell graft. These receptors were taken from a human donor who donated a stem cell graft to a child with SCID. The CDR3 runs from the conserved cysteine through the conserved F or W. A D gene is named only where the DNA matches it firmly. Clone size, where shown, is once, few, many, or a class for clones that have expanded.

>TRBJ1-1|-|TRBV20-1|13|many
CSARLGGDTEAFF
TGCAGTGCTAGGTTAGGGGGTGACACTGAAGCTTTCTTT
>TRBJ1-1|TRBD1|TRBV11-2|14|many
CASSPGQGSTEAFF
TGTGCCAGCAGCCCGGGACAGGGAAGCACTGAAGCTTTCTTT
>TRBJ1-2|-|TRBV6-1|16|-
CASRTPEGRTSFGYTF
TGTGCCAGCAGAACACCAGAGGGAAGGACCTCTTTTGGCTACACCTTC
>TRBJ2-3|TRBD2|TRBV4-1|16|many
CASSQERASGGNTQYF
TGCGCCAGCAGCCAAGAACGAGCTAGCGGGGGAAATACGCAGTATTTT
>TRBJ2-3|-|TRBV10-3|14|many
CAISLGQHTDTQYF
TGTGCCATCAGTTTGGGACAACACACAGATACGCAGTATTTT
>TRBJ1-5|-|TRBV28|13|many
CASRIVRDQPQHF
TGTGCCAGCAGGATTGTGCGGGATCAGCCCCAGCATTTT
>TRBJ1-1|-|TRBV3-1|16|many
CASSQPGTLRNTEAFF
TGTGCCAGCAGCCAGCCTGGGACATTAAGGAACACTGAAGCTTTCTTT
>TRBJ2-2|TRBD1|TRBV5-5|15|many
CASIGQGLETGELFF
TGTGCCAGCATCGGACAGGGGTTGGAAACCGGGGAGCTGTTTTTT
>TRBJ2-2|-|TRBV7-8|16|many
CASSLDGQSLTGELFF
TGTGCCAGCAGCTTAGATGGACAAAGTCTGACCGGGGAGCTGTTTTTT
>TRBJ2-2|-|TRBV9|15|many
CASSATRAATGELFF
TGTGCCAGCAGCGCCACCCGGGCTGCCACCGGGGAGCTGTTTTTT
>TRBJ2-3|-|TRBV5-1|13|-
CASSSSGADTQYF
TGCGCCAGCAGCTCCTCGGGGGCAGATACGCAGTATTTT
>TRBJ2-2|-|TRBV27|13|many
CASSLWAGRELFF
TGTGCCAGCAGTTTATGGGCCGGGAGGGAGCTGTTTTTT
>TRBJ2-3|-|TRBV5-5|16|many
CASSFTIAMGTDTQYF
TGTGCCAGCAGCTTCACGATAGCTATGGGGACAGATACGCAGTATTTT
>TRBJ2-6|-|TRBV4-1|18|many
CASSQVRKDNSGANVLTF
TGCGCCAGCAGCCAAGTTAGAAAAGACAACTCTGGGGCCAACGTCCTGACTTTC
>TRBJ1-1|-|TRBV3-1|15|many
CASSAIDRWDTEAFF
TGTGCCAGCAGCGCGATCGACAGGTGGGACACTGAAGCTTTCTTT
>TRBJ2-3|TRBD2|TRBV5-6|15|many
CASSFLAGASDTQYF
TGTGCCAGCAGCTTCCTAGCGGGGGCCTCAGATACGCAGTATTTT
>TRBJ1-1|TRBD1|TRBV20-1|15|many
CSATKRTGRGTEAFF
TGCAGTGCCACCAAACGGACAGGGAGAGGGACTGAAGCTTTCTTT
>TRBJ2-7|-|TRBV7-2|14|few
CASSWGRTNYEQYF
TGTGCCAGCAGCTGGGGGAGGACGAACTACGAGCAGTACTTC
>TRBJ2-2|TRBD1|TRBV15|17|many
CATSRIPGQRNTGELFF
TGTGCCACCAGCAGGATCCCGGGACAGAGAAACACCGGGGAGCTGTTTTTT
>TRBJ2-3|TRBD2|TRBV20-1|15|many
CSARVGLAGANTQYF
TGCAGTGCTAGAGTAGGACTAGCGGGGGCAAATACGCAGTATTTT
>TRBJ1-1|-|TRBV5-1|13|-
CASSLEPHSETFF
TGCGCCAGCAGCTTGGAGCCACACTCTGAAACTTTCTTT
>TRBJ1-1|TRBD1|TRBV5-8|16|many
CASSLGGDRGYGGAFF
TGTGCCAGCAGCTTGGGGGGGGACAGGGGATACGGGGGAGCTTTCTTT
>TRBJ1-2|TRBD1|TRBV12-3/TRBV12-4|15|many
CASSLAQGANYGYTF
TGTGCCAGCAGTTTAGCACAGGGGGCGAACTATGGCTACACCTTC
>TRBJ2-7|-|TRBV6-1|15|many
CASSSIRGARNEQYF
TGTGCCAGCAGTAGCATCCGGGGGGCGCGAAACGAGCAGTACTTC
>TRBJ2-7|-|TRBV5-1|14|many
CASSLESVGDTQYF
TGCGCCAGCAGCTTGGAATCGGTCGGGGATACGCAGTACTTC
>TRBJ2-2|-|TRBV20-1|14|many
CSAKTAGNTGELFF
TGCAGTGCTAAAACCGCGGGGAACACCGGGGAGCTGTTTTTT
>TRBJ1-5|-|TRBV12-3/TRBV12-4|15|many
CASSPGGTKDQPQHF
TGTGCCAGCAGTCCCGGGGGGACTAAAGATCAGCCCCAGCATTTT
>TRBJ2-3|-|TRBV20-1|18|many
CSASPPSLDTTLVDTQYF
TGCAGCGCCAGTCCTCCGAGTTTGGACACTACTCTTGTGGATACGCAGTATTTT
>TRBJ1-1|-|TRBV25-1|15|many
CASSAARKINTEAFF
TGTGCCAGCAGTGCGGCCAGAAAAATCAACACTGAAGCTTTCTTT
>TRBJ2-3|-|TRBV12-3/TRBV12-4|12|many
CASRPGTDTQYF
TGTGCCAGCCGCCCCGGGACAGATACGCAGTATTTT
>TRBJ2-7|TRBD1|TRBV20-1|14|many
CSALTGGGTYEQYF
TGCAGTGCTTTGACAGGGGGCGGGACCTACGAGCAGTACTTC
>TRBJ2-3|TRBD2|TRBV5-1|19|many
CASSLVFAATSGASDTQYF
TGCGCCAGCAGCTTGGTTTTCGCAGCCACTAGCGGGGCCAGTGATACGCAGTATTTT
>TRBJ1-1|-|TRBV3-1|12|many
CASSQLRTEAFF
TGTGCCAGCAGCCAACTAAGGACTGAAGCTTTCTTT
>TRBJ2-2|TRBD2|TRBV7-9|16|many
CASSFGGGPYTGELFF
TGTGCCAGCAGCTTCGGGGGGGGGCCGTACACCGGGGAGCTGTTTTTT
>TRBJ2-1|-|TRBV4-1|16|many
CASSQDASSSYNEQFF
TGCGCCAGCAGCCAAGATGCCTCAAGCTCCTACAATGAGCAGTTCTTC
>TRBJ2-7|-|TRBV20-1|12|many
CSARGTGFEQYF
TGCAGTGCTAGAGGCACAGGGTTCGAGCAGTACTTC
>TRBJ1-2|TRBD1|TRBV5-1|16|many
CASRSTGTGGVYGYTF
TGCGCCAGCAGATCTACCGGGACAGGGGGCGTCTATGGCTACACCTTC
>TRBJ2-1|-|TRBV14|15|many
CASSQVGGPSDEQFF
TGTGCCAGCAGCCAAGTCGGGGGGCCCTCGGATGAGCAGTTCTTC
>TRBJ1-1|-|TRBV3-1|17|-
CASTQEGVWGGSTEAFF
TGTGCCAGCACCCAGGAAGGGGTTTGGGGGGGGTCCACTGAAGCTTTCTTT
>TRBJ2-3|-|TRBV20-1|17|many
CSARVDGAGLRSDTQYF
TGCAGTGCTAGAGTCGATGGCGCGGGCCTACGATCAGATACGCAGTATTTT
>TRBJ1-1|-|TRBV5-1|13|many
CASSKSLNTEAFF
TGCGCCAGCTCCAAGAGCCTGAACACTGAAGCTTTCTTT
>TRBJ2-1|-|TRBV5-1|15|many
CASSLRASVGDEQFF
TGCGCCAGCAGCTTGAGGGCTAGCGTCGGAGATGAGCAGTTCTTC
>TRBJ2-1|-|TRBV6-5|12|-
CSSSYLGSEQFF
TGTTCCAGCAGTTACCTGGGGAGTGAGCAGTTCTTC
>TRBJ1-6|TRBD1|TRBV5-6|14|many
CASSRTGGIAPLHF
TGTGCCAGCAGCAGAACAGGGGGGATAGCCCCCCTCCACTTT
>TRBJ2-3|-|TRBV4-3|17|many
CASSQDRGDTSTDTQYF
TGCGCCAGCAGCCAAGATCGGGGGGACACTTCCACAGATACGCAGTATTTT
>TRBJ2-1|TRBD2|TRBV20-1|16|-
CRDPGLAEPFLNEQFF
TGCAGGGACCCGGGACTAGCGGAACCTTTTCTCAATGAGCAGTTCTTC
>TRBJ2-5|TRBD1|TRBV28|15|many
CASRSRTGGWETQYF
TGTGCCAGCAGGTCCCGGACAGGAGGATGGGAGACCCAGTACTTC
>TRBJ1-2|-|TRBV10-3|13|many
CAISGLQVDGYTF
TGTGCCATCAGTGGGCTGCAGGTTGACGGCTACACCTTC
>TRBJ2-3|-|TRBV24-1|14|-
CATSDPQGTDTQYF
TGTGCCACCAGTGATCCCCAGGGCACAGATACGCAGTATTTT
>TRBJ1-2|TRBD1|TRBV6-2/TRBV6-3|11|many
CASSDRAVRTF
TGTGCCAGCAGTGACAGGGCGGTTCGGACCTTC
>TRBJ1-4|-|TRBV7-2|14|many
CASSTDNRLGKLFF
TGTGCCAGCAGCACCGACAACCGACTGGGAAAACTGTTTTTT
>TRBJ2-3|TRBD1|TRBV5-1|16|many
CASSFTGTGVTDTQYF
TGCGCCAGCAGCTTTACCGGGACAGGGGTCACAGATACGCAGTATTTT
>TRBJ1-2|-|TRBV20-1|12|many
CSAPSTGYGYTF
TGCAGTGCCCCCTCGACAGGCTATGGCTACACCTTC